This TCR beta chain was recovered during a study of patients and donors after allogeneic stem cell transplantation. TCRdb ran MiXCR on the RT-PCR reads and lists one entry per CDR3 protein. Among around 150,000 distinct CDR3 sequences, about 32% were seen once, and the ten largest hold 3.2%. Trimming pared 0 bases from V and 9 bases from J, leaving 9 bases between. Germline CDR1 and CDR2: SGDLS and YYNGEE. The length of the CDR3 is 12 residues. The specimen sequenced was blood, either unsorted or a sorted T cell fraction (not recorded which). This clonotype was sampled from a human donor who was either an allogeneic HSCT recipient or a stem cell or donor lymphocyte infusion donor (not recorded which). It is not recorded whose cells these are; they may come from a transplant donor. The rearrangement joins TRBV9 to TRBJ2-5; maybe TRBD2 (6 bases). The chain's CDR3 is CASSVDSGAQYF. The CDR3 DNA reads as TGTGCCAGCAGCGTAGATTCGGGGGCCCAGTACTTC.